Sequencing of this TCR beta chain was carried out in a study of blood T cell repertoires in COVID-19 (dated by TCRdb to the early 2020s). As for the study more broadly: Samples from collaborators originated in the United States, Italy and Spain and spanned both the acute and convalescent phases of COVID-19. The repertoires were released in a freely available public database meant as a resource for research on the immune response to SARS-CoV-2. Samples were obtained from the ongoing ImmuneRACE study (first 160 participants) and from approximately 1,200 subjects provided by 6 global collaborators. The prospective study material was composed of cDNA or gDNA derived from T cells, B-cell-depleted T cells, or PBMCs. HLA class I and class II types, where available, came from metadata supplied by the sample provider rather than from assay-based typing. Sample metadata almost always included a de-identified subject ID, COVID-19 status, age in years and sex. The dataset comprised deeply sampled blood TCRbeta repertoires from subjects exposed to, actively infected with, or recovered from COVID-19. Here is what the overall study found, with its caveats: Clinical and demographic metadata were provided uncurated, with the amount varying by source and participant.

The CDR3 numbers 12 residues from cysteine through phenylalanine. Only the CDR3 part of the read is kept: 36 bases, read in frame from the first base. Trimming leaves V shorter by 3 bases and J shorter by 13 bases, with the junction holding 4 bases beyond the gene matches. CDR1 is given as SGHRS and CDR2 as YFSETQ, both from the germline V gene. Turning to this clone: Its recognized antigen is unknown. Base qualities are not at hand, and no much larger clone is one base apart.

Collaborating institutions collected whole blood in K2EDTA tubes following their own protocols. Collaborator samples were shipped for TCRbeta analysis as frozen whole blood, isolated PBMCs, or DNA extracted from either sample type. TCRbeta CDR3 regions were amplified from genomic DNA using the immunoSEQ Assay, a bias-controlled multiplex PCR. Per the original workflow: The number of nucleated cells in each sample was estimated by amplification of reference gene primers within the assay. To quantify the absolute abundance of each unique TCRbeta CDR3 rearrangement, sequence reads were collapsed and filtered. For each sample, productive Simpson clonality was calculated by taking the square root of Simpson's diversity index across productive rearrangements. TCRdb's version of the immuneACCESS table is confined to in-frame rearrangements and falls short of the full clone set. An unresolved V gene accounts for under half of the shortfall where checked; the remainder is of unknown origin. The V and J calls and the clone size are those of that table, but D and trimming were determined from the DNA. The table for this sample lists some 120,000 clones; approximately 80% of them were counted only once. Of the sample, 10% to 15% is held by the ten largest clones.

The origin of this receptor is a man aged 55 to 70 with acute or convalescent COVID-19. The chain was built from TRBV5-1 and TRBJ1-4; 9 middle bases align to TRBD1. The sequenced sample consisted of peripheral blood. CDR3 protein: CASSSGQGRLFF. The DNA sequence is given as TGCGCCAGCAGCTCCGGACAGGGGAGACTGTTTTTT. The full variable domain, with segments outside the CDR3 supplied by the reference TRBV5-1 and TRBJ1-4 proteins, appears as KAGVTQTPRYLIKTRGQQVTLSCSPISGHRSVSWYQQTPGQGLQFLFEYFSETQRNKGNFPGRFSGRQFSNSRSEMNVSTLELGDSALYLCASSSGQGRLFFGSGTQLSVL.